A selection of T cell receptor beta chains follows, all from one sample in a study of T cells after yellow fever vaccination. TCRdb used MiXCR to reprocess the 5' RACE reads, holding one entry per CDR3 protein. The table records 300,000 or so distinct CDR3 sequences, around 7.3% of them present only once. The specimen comprised PBMCs, sampled 35 to 50 days after the first yellow fever vaccination. The receptors originated from a man aged 18 to 35 who received the YFV17D yellow fever vaccine. CDR3s include the opening cysteine and the closing phenylalanine or tryptophan. D genes are given only for firm matches. The size field is filled for only some rows; it gives once, few, many or a size class.

>TRBJ2-3|few|TRBV6-2/TRBV6-3|TRBD2
CASRTGTSIDTQYF
TGTGCCAGCAGAACCGGGACTAGCATCGATACGCAGTATTTT
>TRBJ2-5|many|TRBV7-7|-
CASSLGWGDQYF
TGTGCCAGCAGCTTAGGTTGGGGGGACCAGTACTTC
>TRBJ2-1|-|TRBV7-3|-
CASSVNRGREQFF
TGTGCCAGCAGCGTCAACCGGGGACGAGAGCAGTTCTTC
>TRBJ2-4|-|TRBV7-8|-
CASSITRFGAKNIQYF
TGTGCCAGCAGCATTACCCGTTTTGGGGCCAAAAACATTCAGTACTTC
>TRBJ2-3|-|TRBV11-2|-
CATHDGLDTQYF
TGTGCCACCCACGATGGGCTTGATACGCAGTATTTT
>TRBJ2-4|-|TRBV4-1|-
CASSLGTSAKNIQYF
TGCGCCAGCAGCCTAGGCACGTCAGCCAAAAACATTCAGTACTTC
>TRBJ1-2|few|TRBV18|-
CASSPNVGEIEANYGYTF
TGTGCCAGCTCACCAAACGTGGGGGAGATTGAGGCTAACTATGGCTACACCTTC
>TRBJ2-7|few|TRBV6-5|-
CASSYDPGSSYEQYF
TGTGCCAGCAGTTACGACCCAGGGAGCTCCTACGAGCAGTACTTC
>TRBJ1-2|few|TRBV6-2/TRBV6-3|TRBD1
CAGHGTANYGYTF
TGTGCCGGTCACGGGACAGCTAACTATGGCTACACCTTC
>TRBJ2-3|many|TRBV29-1|TRBD2
CSVPQRTSGVDTQYF
TGCAGCGTCCCTCAAAGGACTAGCGGGGTGGATACGCAGTATTTT
>TRBJ2-5|-|TRBV11-1|-
CASSRLSGQPGETQYF
TGTGCCAGCAGCCGATTGTCGGGGCAGCCTGGGGAGACCCAGTACTTC
>TRBJ1-3|few|TRBV3-1|-
CASSQDSGISSGNTIYF
TGTGCCAGCAGCCAAGATAGTGGCATCTCGTCTGGAAACACCATATATTTT
>TRBJ2-5|few|TRBV5-1|-
CASSLEPGPQETQYF
TGCGCCAGCAGCTTGGAGCCAGGCCCCCAAGAGACCCAGTACTTC
>TRBJ2-2|-|TRBV5-1|TRBD1
CASSSDRVTGELFF
TGCGCCAGCAGCTCAGACAGGGTCACCGGGGAGCTGTTTTTT
>TRBJ1-1|-|TRBV5-1|TRBD1
CASSPFGTGATEAFF
TGCGCCAGCAGCCCATTTGGGACAGGTGCCACTGAAGCTTTCTTT
>TRBJ2-2|many|TRBV5-4|-
CASSKKDTGELFF
TGTGCCAGCAGCAAGAAGGACACCGGGGAGCTGTTTTTT
>TRBJ1-2|-|TRBV11-2|-
CASRLTSRTNYGYTF
TGTGCCAGCAGACTGACATCACGGACTAACTATGGCTACACCTTC
>TRBJ2-1|few|TRBV20-1|-
CRTGTDNNEQFF
TGCAGGACCGGGACGGATAACAATGAGCAGTTCTTC
>TRBJ2-7|many|TRBV7-9|-
CASSLGQGKVDEQYF
TGTGCCAGCAGCTTGGGTCAGGGTAAGGTCGACGAGCAGTACTTC
>TRBJ2-5|-|TRBV4-2|TRBD2
CASSQDYGGAETQYF
TGTGCCAGCAGCCAAGATTACGGGGGGGCAGAGACCCAGTACTTC
>TRBJ2-7|few|TRBV19|TRBD1
CASTKNDRGHEQYF
TGTGCCAGTACTAAGAACGACAGGGGACACGAGCAGTACTTC
>TRBJ2-5|few|TRBV7-2|-
CASSLEISQETQYF
TGTGCCAGCAGCTTAGAAATCAGCCAAGAGACCCAGTACTTC
>TRBJ1-5|-|TRBV15|-
CATSRGDGNQPQHF
TGTGCCACCAGCAGAGGGGACGGCAATCAGCCCCAGCATTTT
>TRBJ1-6|-|TRBV6-5|-
CASSYGGGGDSPLHF
TGTGCCAGCAGTTACGGAGGCGGTGGTGATTCACCCCTCCACTTT
>TRBJ2-1|few|TRBV11-1|TRBD2
CASSFPTSGGLSSYNEQFF
TGTGCCAGCAGCTTTCCTACTAGCGGGGGGCTGAGCTCCTACAATGAGCAGTTCTTC
>TRBJ1-5|few|TRBV6-2/TRBV6-3|-
CASSYLSGARYQPQHF
TGTGCCAGCAGTTACTTGTCCGGGGCTCGGTATCAGCCCCAGCATTTT
>TRBJ2-7|few|TRBV18|TRBD1
CASSPYPGQGTYEQYF
TGTGCCAGCTCACCCTACCCAGGACAGGGGACCTACGAGCAGTACTTC
>TRBJ2-7|few|TRBV4-3|TRBD1
CASSQGPGTGAYEQYF
TGCGCCAGCAGCCAGGGACCCGGGACAGGAGCCTACGAGCAGTACTTC
>TRBJ1-4|few|TRBV4-2|-
CASSQERTKYEKLFF
TGTGCCAGCAGCCAAGAAAGGACAAAGTATGAAAAACTGTTTTTT
>TRBJ2-5|few|TRBV20-1|TRBD2
CSAIGGGPQETQYF
TGCAGTGCTATTGGCGGGGGGCCCCAAGAGACCCAGTACTTC
>TRBJ1-2|few|TRBV29-1|-
CSVSRGPTANYGYTF
TGCAGCGTCTCTCGGGGACCGACCGCTAACTATGGCTACACCTTC
>TRBJ2-5|-|TRBV20-1|-
CSARDWAAETQYF
TGCAGTGCTAGGGACTGGGCGGCTGAGACCCAGTACTTC
>TRBJ2-4|-|TRBV20-1|-
CSARDGRRDIQYF
TGCAGTGCTAGAGATGGACGCCGGGACATTCAGTACTTC
>TRBJ1-2|-|TRBV18|TRBD1
CASSPTGTGEGYTF
TGTGCCAGCTCACCGACCGGGACAGGGGAAGGCTACACCTTC
>TRBJ2-2|-|TRBV20-1|TRBD1
CSAPETGKNTGELFF
TGCAGTGCACCGGAGACAGGGAAGAACACCGGGGAGCTGTTTTTT
>TRBJ1-4|once|TRBV5-1|-
CASSLQIGEKLFF
TGCGCCAGCAGCTTGCAGATAGGTGAAAAACTGTTTTTT
>TRBJ2-5|few|TRBV18|-
CASSPQAGTETQYF
TGTGCCAGCTCACCACAGGCAGGGACAGAGACCCAGTACTTC
>TRBJ2-1|-|TRBV3-1|TRBD2
CASHSGGYNEQFF
TGTGCCAGCCATAGCGGGGGGTACAATGAGCAGTTCTTC
>TRBJ2-7|-|TRBV7-9|-
CASSLTGLLFEQYF
TGTGCCAGCAGCTTGACGGGGTTACTTTTCGAGCAGTACTTC
>TRBJ2-3|few|TRBV7-9|TRBD1
CASSLPGGMLGDTQYF
TGTGCCAGCAGCCTACCAGGGGGCATGTTGGGAGATACGCAGTATTTT